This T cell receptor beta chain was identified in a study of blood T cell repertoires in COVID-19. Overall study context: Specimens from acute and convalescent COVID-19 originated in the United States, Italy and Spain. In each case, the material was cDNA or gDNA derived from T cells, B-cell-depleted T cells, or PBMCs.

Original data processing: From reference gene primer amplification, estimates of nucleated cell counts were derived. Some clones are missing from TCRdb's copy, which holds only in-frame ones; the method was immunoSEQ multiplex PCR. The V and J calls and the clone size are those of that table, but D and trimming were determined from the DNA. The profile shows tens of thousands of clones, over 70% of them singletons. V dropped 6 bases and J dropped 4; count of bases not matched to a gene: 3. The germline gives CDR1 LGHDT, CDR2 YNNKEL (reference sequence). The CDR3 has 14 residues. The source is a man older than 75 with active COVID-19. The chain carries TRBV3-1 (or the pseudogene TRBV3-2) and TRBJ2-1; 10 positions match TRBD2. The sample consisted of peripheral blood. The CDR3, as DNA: TGTGCCAGCAGTCGGACTAGCGGTTACAATGAGCAGTTCTTC. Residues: CASSRTSGYNEQFF.